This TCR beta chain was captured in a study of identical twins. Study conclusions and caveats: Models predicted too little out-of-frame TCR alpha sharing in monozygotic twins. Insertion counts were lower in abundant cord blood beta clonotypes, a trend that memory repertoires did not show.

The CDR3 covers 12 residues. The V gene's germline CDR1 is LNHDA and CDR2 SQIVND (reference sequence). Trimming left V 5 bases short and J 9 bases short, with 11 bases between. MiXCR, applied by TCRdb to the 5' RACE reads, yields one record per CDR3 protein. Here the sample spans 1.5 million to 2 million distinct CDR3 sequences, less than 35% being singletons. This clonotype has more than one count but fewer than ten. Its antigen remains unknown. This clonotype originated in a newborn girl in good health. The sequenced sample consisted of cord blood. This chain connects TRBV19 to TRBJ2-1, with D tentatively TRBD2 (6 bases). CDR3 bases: TGTGCCAGTAGTTTCCTGACTAGTGAGCAGTTCTTC. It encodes CASSFLTSEQFF.